A selection of T cell receptor beta chains follows, all from one sample in a study of blood T cells in healthy people across ages. Each CDR3 protein is one row after TCRdb ran MiXCR on the 5' RACE reads. Of about 800,000 distinct CDR3 sequences detected, roughly 64% appear once; the ten largest clones hold roughly 22%. The sample was blood. The receptors come from a young man in good health. CDR3s include the opening cysteine and the closing phenylalanine or tryptophan. A D gene is named only where the DNA matches it firmly. Rows give clone size only sometimes, using once, few, many, or a class for an expanded clone.

d_gene,len,abundance,v_gene,j_gene,CDR3nt,CDR3aa
.,12,.,TRBV5-1,TRBJ1-6,TGCGCCAGCAGCTACGGGGATTCACCCCTCCACTTT,CASSYGDSPLHF
.,15,.,TRBV20-1,TRBJ2-3,TGCAGTGCTAGAATTCCGGGACCCGGCACAGATACGCAGTATTTT,CSARIPGPGTDTQYF
.,13,.,TRBV2,TRBJ1-1,TGTGCCAGCAGAGCCGGGGCCACCTCTGAAGCTTTCTTT,CASRAGATSEAFF
.,14,.,TRBV20-1,TRBJ1-5,TGCAGTGCTAGCCCCAGAGATAGCAATCAGCCCCAGCATTTT,CSASPRDSNQPQHF
.,15,.,TRBV12-3/TRBV12-4,TRBJ1-1,TGTGCCAGCACCCTGTACGTTGGGCGGAACACTGAAGCTTTCTTT,CASTLYVGRNTEAFF
TRBD2,14,.,TRBV29-1,TRBJ2-5,TGCAGCGTGCGAGGACTAGCGGTATACAATGAGCAGTACTTC,CSVRGLAVYNEQYF
.,16,few,TRBV5-1,TRBJ1-2,TGCGCCAGCAGCTTGGGGGACCCCGGTTACGGTTATGGCTACACCTTC,CASSLGDPGYGYGYTF
TRBD2,14,.,TRBV29-1,TRBJ2-4,TGCAGCGTTGAGGGTATAGCGGGACAAAACATTCAGTACTTC,CSVEGIAGQNIQYF
.,15,.,TRBV27,TRBJ2-7,TGTGCCAGCAGTTTAGTCCAGGGGCTGGGGTACGAGCAGTACTTC,CASSLVQGLGYEQYF
TRBD1,15,.,TRBV6-1,TRBJ1-2,TGTGCCAGCTTCGGGACAGGGGTTATTAACTATGGCTACACCTTC,CASFGTGVINYGYTF
TRBD1,16,.,TRBV7-3,TRBJ2-1,TGTGCCAGCAGCCTAGGGACAGGGGCTCTTGGGAATGAGCAGTTCTTC,CASSLGTGALGNEQFF
.,11,.,TRBV29-1,TRBJ2-7,TGCAGCGTTATTTCCCAGTACGAGCAGTACTTC,CSVISQYEQYF
.,15,few,TRBV10-3,TRBJ2-7,TGTGCCATCAGTGGGGTAACAGGGATAGAATACGAGCAGTACTTC,CAISGVTGIEYEQYF
.,16,few,TRBV24-1,TRBJ2-1,TGTGCCACCAGTGATTTGGCGGGTAGCTCCTACAATGAGCAGTTCTTC,CATSDLAGSSYNEQFF
.,13,.,TRBV7-2,TRBJ1-5,TGTGCCAGCAGCTCCCGGGGGCAACAGCCCCAGCATTTT,CASSSRGQQPQHF
TRBD2,15,.,TRBV20-1,TRBJ2-7,TGCAGTGCTAGAGATGGGGAGACTAGCGGGCGCCAGCAGTACTTC,CSARDGETSGRQQYF
TRBD2,16,once,TRBV7-2,TRBJ2-5,TGTGCCAGCAGCCCCACTAGCGGGGGCATGCTGGAGACCCAGTACTTC,CASSPTSGGMLETQYF
TRBD1,15,.,TRBV13,TRBJ2-3,TGTGCCAGCACCCTCGGACAGGGTAGCACAGATACGCAGTATTTT,CASTLGQGSTDTQYF